The following is a T cell receptor (beta chain) sequence with its context. Its antigen remains unknown. J was trimmed by 6 bases and V by 0 bases; bases with no gene match: 9. The CDR3 has 16 amino acids. The germline V gene encodes CDR1 SGHRS and CDR2 YFSETQ. This sample is part of a study of T cell responses to AZD1222 COVID-19 vaccine. Study observations and caveats: AZD1222 recipients seropositive at baseline numbered only 6 or 7. Donors in the cohort were predominantly white British and more often female, and clonal diversity was possibly underestimated. Across the whole spike, CD4 TCRs peaked at regions 160-218 and 743-854. Spike-specific TCR depth and breadth grew after two AZD1222 doses.

Some clones are missing from TCRdb's copy, which holds only in-frame ones; the method was immunoSEQ multiplex PCR. The sample has approximately 100,000 clones, 88% seen once. Sample: peripheral blood, taken on day 0 of MenACWY control vaccination. This sequence joins TRBV5-1 and TRBJ2-3; TRBD1 matches 8 bases. The receptor comes from an adult in good health. CDR3 amino acids: CASSLVASRGHDTQYF. The DNA for the CDR3 is TGCGCCAGCAGCTTGGTGGCGTCCAGGGGGCATGATACGCAGTATTTT.